These T cell receptor beta chains were read from a single sample in a study of blood T cell repertoires in COVID-19. The table came from immunoSEQ multiplex PCR; TCRdb's copy has only in-frame clones and leaves some out. There are about 120,000 clones in the sample; 75% to 90% occur only once, and about 4.5% lies in the top ten. Input material: peripheral blood. These receptors were taken from a man aged 40-49 years with acute or convalescent COVID-19. Each CDR3 is given with its conserved first and last residue. D genes are given only for firm matches. Clone size appears in some rows only: once, few, many, or a class for an expanded clone.

DNA,CDR3,J,V,D,size
TGTGCCAGCAGTCTCAACACCCGAAACACTGAAGCTTTCTTT,CASSLNTRNTEAFF,TRBJ1-1,TRBV2,-,-
TGCAGCGTTGAACACTCTGGAAACACCATATATTTT,CSVEHSGNTIYF,TRBJ1-3,TRBV29-1,-,-
TGTGCCAGCAGCTTAAGTCCCCAGGGGGCCTACGAGCAGTACTTC,CASSLSPQGAYEQYF,TRBJ2-7,TRBV5-5,TRBD1,once
TGCGCCAGCAGCCACCTAGACCGGGACAATCATGGCTACACCTTC,CASSHLDRDNHGYTF,TRBJ1-2,TRBV4-1,-,-
TGTGCCAGCAGTTACGCTGGGGGGGGACGTGACACTGAAGCTTTCTTT,CASSYAGGGRDTEAFF,TRBJ1-1,TRBV6-6,-,-
TGTGCCAGCAGCTCCGGACTAGCGGGGTTAGAGACCCAGTACTTC,CASSSGLAGLETQYF,TRBJ2-5,TRBV7-2,TRBD2,-
TGTGCCAGCACCCTCGGACAGACGGGCTATGGCTACACCTTC,CASTLGQTGYGYTF,TRBJ1-2,TRBV5-4,-,-
TGTGCCAGCAGCCAAGTTGTAGGGAGAAATTCACCCCTCCACTTT,CASSQVVGRNSPLHF,TRBJ1-6,TRBV4-2,-,few
TGTGCCACCAGTGATTTAGTGGGACTAGCTCCAGATACGCAGTATTTT,CATSDLVGLAPDTQYF,TRBJ2-3,TRBV24-1,TRBD2,-
TGTGCCACCACTCCGACAGCTTATAGCAATCAGCCCCAGCATTTT,CATTPTAYSNQPQHF,TRBJ1-5,TRBV15,-,-
TGTGCCAGCAGCTTGGCACAGGGCCCCTACGAGCAGTACTTC,CASSLAQGPYEQYF,TRBJ2-7,TRBV5-5,-,-
TGTGCCAGCAGCTTACGTGGATCGGGCACTGAAGCTTTCTTT,CASSLRGSGTEAFF,TRBJ1-1,TRBV7-8,-,-
TGTGCCAGCAGTGGACAGGGGGTAGATGAGCAGTTCTTC,CASSGQGVDEQFF,TRBJ2-1,TRBV25-1,TRBD1,-
TGCGCCAGCAGCCAAGACAGGGTTTGGGACTCTGGAAACACCATATATTTT,CASSQDRVWDSGNTIYF,TRBJ1-3,TRBV4-1,-,-